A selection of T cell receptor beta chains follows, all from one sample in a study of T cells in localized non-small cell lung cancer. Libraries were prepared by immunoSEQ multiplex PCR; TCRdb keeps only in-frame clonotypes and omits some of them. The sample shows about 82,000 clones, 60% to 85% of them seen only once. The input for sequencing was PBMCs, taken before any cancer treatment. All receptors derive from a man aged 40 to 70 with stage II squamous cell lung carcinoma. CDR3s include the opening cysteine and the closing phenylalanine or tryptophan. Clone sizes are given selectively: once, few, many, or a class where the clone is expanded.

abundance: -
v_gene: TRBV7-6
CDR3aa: CASSLGRVHTGELFF

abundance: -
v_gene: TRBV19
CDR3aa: CASSPGQAFTDTQYF

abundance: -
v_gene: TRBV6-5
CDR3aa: CASGARTTEAFF

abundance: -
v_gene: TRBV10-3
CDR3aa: CAISGPGLAGSGELFF

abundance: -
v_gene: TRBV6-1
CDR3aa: CASSARGGSNQPQHF

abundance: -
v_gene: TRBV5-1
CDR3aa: CASSLRDRTDTQYF

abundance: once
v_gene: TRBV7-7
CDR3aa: CASSRGTGSKQETQYF

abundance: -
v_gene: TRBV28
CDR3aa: CASSSGGPSYNEQFF

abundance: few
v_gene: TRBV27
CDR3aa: CASTARGGDNEKLFF

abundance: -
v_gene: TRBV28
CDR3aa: CASRIRDHYNEQFF

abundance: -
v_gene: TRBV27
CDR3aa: CASSPSTGGSYNSPLHF

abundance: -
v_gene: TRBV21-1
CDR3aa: CASGDFLTFNEQFF

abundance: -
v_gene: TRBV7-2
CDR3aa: CASSLVVSYNEQFF

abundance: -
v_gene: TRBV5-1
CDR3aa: CASSLGTVTDTQYF

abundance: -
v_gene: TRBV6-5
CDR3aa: CASRSTANYGYTF

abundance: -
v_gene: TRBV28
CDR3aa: CASSLDNADTQYF